This entry lists 6 T cell receptor beta chains sequenced from one sample in a study of blood T cells in healthy people across ages. A second PCR of roughly 7 to 11 cycles used a sample-barcoded 5' primer and a J-beta primer mix. MiXCR was run by TCRdb on the 5' RACE reads, yielding one entry per CDR3 protein. Among about 640,000 distinct CDR3 sequences, roughly 31% were seen once, and the ten largest hold roughly 14%. The specimen was blood. The receptors originated from an elderly woman in good health.

This clonotype has ten or more counts. The V call is TRBV11-2, the J call TRBJ1-1, with D unclear. CDR3 length: 14 residues. Germline CDR1 SGHAT, CDR2 FQNNGV. V was clipped by 2 bases and J by 1 base, with 8 bases between them. CDR3 nucleotide sequence: TGTGCCAGCAGCTTAAACCTAGGGAACACTGAAGCTTTCTTT. Residues: CASSLNLGNTEAFF.

The chain carries TRBV6-2 or TRBV6-3 and TRBJ2-1; 7 bases are shared with TRBD2. The CDR3 totals 15 residues. With V trimmed by 6 bases and J by 5 bases, 10 bases remained unmatched. CDR1 is MNHEY and CDR2 is SVGEGT in the germline V gene. CDR3 DNA sequence: TGTGCCAGCAGACTCCTGGGGGGGGGAAACAATGAGCAGTTCTTC. This translates into CASRLLGGGNNEQFF.

This clonotype has a count of ten or more. The rearrangement joins TRBV7-2 to TRBJ1-2, with D tentatively TRBD1 (5 bases). CDR1 is SGHTA and CDR2 is FQGNSA in the germline V gene. The CDR3 is made up of 15 amino acids. V was pared by 5 bases and J by 6 bases, with 19 bases between. In DNA, the CDR3 is TGTGCCAGCAGCCCCGAAGGGACGGCGAGGGATGGCTACACCTTC. Translation: CASSPEGTARDGYTF.

In its sample, this clonotype was seen many times. Here the CDR3 DNA reads TGCAGTGCTAGTCCCGATGGGGTCAGCATGAGCTCCTACAATGAGCAGTTCTTC. It codes for CSASPDGVSMSSYNEQFF. This chain connects TRBV20-1 to TRBJ2-1; no clear D. Trimming removed 3 bases from V and 0 bases from J, with 21 bases in between. In germline, CDR1 is DFQATT, CDR2 SNEGSKA (reference sequence). The CDR3 totals 18 residues.

Points on this clonotype: An end of the junction differs from the germline gene, which may be a read error. The rearrangement links TRBV6-5 to TRBJ2-7; 11 nucleotides match TRBD2. Germline loops: CDR1 MNHEY, CDR2 SVGAGI. The CDR3 runs to 16 residues. CDR3 DNA: TGCGCCAGCAGCCGGGCGGGGACTAGCGGATCTTACGAGCAGTACTTC. It yields the protein CASSRAGTSGSYEQYF.

This clonotype was picked up many times. This sequence may be a read error, since a much larger clone differs from it by one base. The chain uses TRBV5-1 and TRBJ2-7; TRBD1 agrees at 11 bases. Germline CDR1 SGHRS, CDR2 YFSETQ. The CDR3 sequence is 15 residues long. CDR3 DNA sequence: TGCGCCAGCAGATTGGACAGGGGGCGTGTGAATGAGCAGTACTTC. Protein: CASRLDRGRVNEQYF.